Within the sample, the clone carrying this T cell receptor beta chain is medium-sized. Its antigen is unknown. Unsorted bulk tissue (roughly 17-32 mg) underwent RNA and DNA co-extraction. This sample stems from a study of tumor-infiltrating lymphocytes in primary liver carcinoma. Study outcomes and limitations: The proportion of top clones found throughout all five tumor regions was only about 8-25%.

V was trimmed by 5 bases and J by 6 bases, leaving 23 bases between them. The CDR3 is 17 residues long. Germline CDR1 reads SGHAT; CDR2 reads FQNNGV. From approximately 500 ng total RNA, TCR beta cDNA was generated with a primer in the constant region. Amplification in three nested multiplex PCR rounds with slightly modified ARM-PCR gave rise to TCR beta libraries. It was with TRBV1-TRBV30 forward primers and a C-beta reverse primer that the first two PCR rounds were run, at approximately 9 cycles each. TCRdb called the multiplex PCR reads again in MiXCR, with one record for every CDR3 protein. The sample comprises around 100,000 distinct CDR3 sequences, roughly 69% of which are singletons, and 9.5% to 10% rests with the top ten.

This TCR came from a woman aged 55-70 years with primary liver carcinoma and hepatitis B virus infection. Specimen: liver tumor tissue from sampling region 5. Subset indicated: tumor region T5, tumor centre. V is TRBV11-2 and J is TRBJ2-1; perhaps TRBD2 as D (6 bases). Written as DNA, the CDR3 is TGTGCCAGCAGCGACGGAACGGGGGTCAGGTCGGCCAATGAGCAGTTCTTC. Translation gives CASSDGTGVRSANEQFF.